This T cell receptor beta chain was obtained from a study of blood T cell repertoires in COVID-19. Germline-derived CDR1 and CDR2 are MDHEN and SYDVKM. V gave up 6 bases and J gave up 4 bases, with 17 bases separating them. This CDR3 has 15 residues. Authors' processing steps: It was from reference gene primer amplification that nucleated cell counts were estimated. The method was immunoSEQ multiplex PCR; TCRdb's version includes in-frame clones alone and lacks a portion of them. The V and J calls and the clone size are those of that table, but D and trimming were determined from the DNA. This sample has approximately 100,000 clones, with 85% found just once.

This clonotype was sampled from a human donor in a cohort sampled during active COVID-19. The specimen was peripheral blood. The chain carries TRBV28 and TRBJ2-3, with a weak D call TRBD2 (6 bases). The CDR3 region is CASSAAGTSSDTQYF. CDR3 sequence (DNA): TGTGCCAGCAGCGCGGCCGGGACTTCCTCAGATACGCAGTATTTT. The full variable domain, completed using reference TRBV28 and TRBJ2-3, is DVKVTQSSRYLVKRTGEKVFLECVQDMDHENMFWYRQDPGLGLRLIYFSYDVKMKEKGDIPEGYSVSREKKERFSLILESASTNQTSMYLCASSAAGTSSDTQYFGPGTRLTVL.